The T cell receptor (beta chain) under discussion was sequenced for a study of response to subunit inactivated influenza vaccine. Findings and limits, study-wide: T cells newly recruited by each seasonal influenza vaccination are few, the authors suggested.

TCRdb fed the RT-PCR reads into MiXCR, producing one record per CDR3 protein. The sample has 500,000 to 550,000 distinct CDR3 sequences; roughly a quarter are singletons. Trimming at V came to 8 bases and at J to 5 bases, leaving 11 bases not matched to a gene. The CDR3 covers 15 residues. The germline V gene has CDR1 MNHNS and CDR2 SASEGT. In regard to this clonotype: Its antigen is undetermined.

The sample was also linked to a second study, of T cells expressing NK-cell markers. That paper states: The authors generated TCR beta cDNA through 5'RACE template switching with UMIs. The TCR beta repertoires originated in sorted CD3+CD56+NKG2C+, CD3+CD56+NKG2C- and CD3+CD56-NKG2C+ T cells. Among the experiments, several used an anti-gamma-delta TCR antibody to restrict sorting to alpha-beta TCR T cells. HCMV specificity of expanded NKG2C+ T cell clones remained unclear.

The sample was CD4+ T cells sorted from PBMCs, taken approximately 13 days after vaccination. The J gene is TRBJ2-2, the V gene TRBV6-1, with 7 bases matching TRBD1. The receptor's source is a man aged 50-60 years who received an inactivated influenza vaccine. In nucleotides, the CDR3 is TGTGCCAGCGGAAAACAGGGGAGAATGACCGGGGAGCTGTTTTTT. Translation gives CASGKQGRMTGELFF.